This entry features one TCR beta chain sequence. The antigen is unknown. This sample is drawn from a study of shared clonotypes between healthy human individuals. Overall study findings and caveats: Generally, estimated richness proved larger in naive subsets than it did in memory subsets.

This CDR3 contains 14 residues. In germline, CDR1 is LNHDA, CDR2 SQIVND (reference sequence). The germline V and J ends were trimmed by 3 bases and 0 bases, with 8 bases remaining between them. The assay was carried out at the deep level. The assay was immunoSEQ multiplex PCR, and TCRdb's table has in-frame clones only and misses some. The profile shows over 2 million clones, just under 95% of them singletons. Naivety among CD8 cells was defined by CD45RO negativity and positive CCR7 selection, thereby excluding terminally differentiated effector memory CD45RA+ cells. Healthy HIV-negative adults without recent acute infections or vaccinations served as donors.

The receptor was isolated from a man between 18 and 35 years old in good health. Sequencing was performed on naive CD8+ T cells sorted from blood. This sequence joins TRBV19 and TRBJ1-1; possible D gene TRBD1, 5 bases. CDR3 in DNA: TGTGCCAGTAGTATGTGGGGGATGAACACTGAAGCTTTCTTT. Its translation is CASSMWGMNTEAFF.